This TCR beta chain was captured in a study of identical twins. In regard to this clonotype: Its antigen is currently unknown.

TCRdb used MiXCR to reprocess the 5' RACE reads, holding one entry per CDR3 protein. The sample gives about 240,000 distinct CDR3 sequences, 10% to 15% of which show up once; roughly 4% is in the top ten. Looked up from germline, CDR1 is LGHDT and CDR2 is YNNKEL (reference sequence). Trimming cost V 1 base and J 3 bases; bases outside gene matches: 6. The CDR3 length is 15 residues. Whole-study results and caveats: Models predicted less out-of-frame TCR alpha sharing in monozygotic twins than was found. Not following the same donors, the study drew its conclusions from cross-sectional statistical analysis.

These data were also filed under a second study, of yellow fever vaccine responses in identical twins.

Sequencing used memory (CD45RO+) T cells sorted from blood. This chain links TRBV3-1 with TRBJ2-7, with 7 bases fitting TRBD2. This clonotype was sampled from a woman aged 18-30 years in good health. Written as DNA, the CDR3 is TGTGCCAGCAGCCAAGGTCTAGCGGTCCACTACGAGCAGTACTTC. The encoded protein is CASSQGLAVHYEQYF.